The 15 T cell receptor beta chains in this list originate from one sample, sequenced in a study of spatial heterogeneity in lung cancer. Described time point: blood at routine non-recurrence follow-up after resection. Each CDR3 protein is one row after TCRdb ran MiXCR on the 5' RACE reads. The repertoire holds tens of thousands of distinct CDR3 sequences, with 12% as singletons. Material: PBMCs, obtained at follow-up. These receptor sequences come from a male donor with early-stage non-small cell lung cancer.

At least ten counts were recorded for this clonotype. The rearrangement uses TRBV20-1 and TRBJ2-3; either TRBD1 or TRBD2 may fit D (5 bases each). Germline CDR1 DFQATT, CDR2 SNEGSKA (reference sequence). The CDR3 contains 13 residues. This chain's CDR3 is CSPKVGGTDTQYF. CDR3 in DNA: TGCAGCCCCAAGGTGGGGGGCACAGATACGCAGTATTTT.

At least ten counts were recorded for this clonotype. The chain carries TRBV2 and TRBJ1-1, with TRBD1 as a possible D gene (5 bases). This CDR3 is built from 13 residues. V was cut by 4 bases and J by 2 bases, with 8 bases left in between. The germline V gene encodes CDR1 SNHLY and CDR2 FYNNEI. CDR3 sequence (DNA): TGTGCCAGCAGTGGGCAGGGTAACACTGAAGCTTTCTTT. Its translation: CASSGQGNTEAFF.

This clonotype occurred a few times. V is TRBV12-3 or TRBV12-4 and J is TRBJ1-2; the D gene is possibly TRBD1 (6 bases). Between the trimmed V and J ends, which lost 7 bases and 4 bases, there was a span of 25 bases. This CDR3 spans 17 amino acids. In nucleotides, the CDR3 is TGTGCCAGCATACGGGGGGGCTCTAACAGGGTGCCCTATGGCTACACCTTC. Translating gives CASIRGGSNRVPYGYTF.

This clonotype was recorded a few times. The genes are TRBV6-1 and TRBJ2-2; D is uncertain. Trimming left V 6 bases short and J 1 base short, with 9 bases between. This CDR3 has 14 amino acids. Germline V CDR1 and CDR2: MNHNS, SASEGT. The DNA of the CDR3 is TGTGCCAGCAGCCAAGTTAGGAACACCGGGGAGCTGTTTTTT. It codes for CASSQVRNTGELFF.

The table lists this clonotype with many counts. This rearrangement joins TRBV5-4 to TRBJ1-1; 8 bases match TRBD1. Germline V lookup: CDR1 SGHNT, CDR2 YYREEE (reference sequence). CDR3 length equals 13 residues. Unmatched junction bases numbered 1, after V lost 0 bases and J lost 6 bases. DNA for the CDR3: TGTGCCAGCAGCTTGGGACAGGGGCCTGAAGCTTTCTTT. It translates to CASSLGQGPEAFF.

At least ten counts were recorded for this clonotype. The chain uses TRBV4-2 and TRBJ2-3, with a tentative D call TRBD2 (6 bases). The CDR3 contains 18 residues. Germline CDR1 reads LGHNA; CDR2 reads YNFKEQ. Deletions cut 0 bases from V and 7 bases from J, with 23 bases between. CDR3: CASSQDSPSASPHYTQYF. CDR3 nucleotides: TGTGCCAGCAGCCAAGATTCCCCTAGCGCCTCACCCCATTATACGCAGTATTTT.

This chain joins TRBV5-1 and TRBJ1-2; D is uncertain. CDR1 is SGHRS, CDR2 YFSETQ, per germline. The V end lost 0 bases, the J end lost 2 bases, and 11 bases lay between the germline ends. This CDR3 contains 15 residues. The CDR3 here is CASSLGAEGNYGYTF. As DNA, the CDR3 is TGCGCCAGCAGCTTGGGGGCGGAAGGGAACTATGGCTACACCTTC.

This chain connects TRBV27 to TRBJ1-2; tentatively, D is TRBD1 (5 bases). Trimming took off 4 bases at V and 3 bases at J, with 9 bases between the two ends. CDR3 length: 13 amino acids. Germline loops: CDR1 MNHEY, CDR2 SMNVEV (reference sequence). The CDR3 is CASSYAGYYGYTF. CDR3 sequence (DNA): TGTGCCAGCAGTTATGCAGGGTACTATGGCTACACCTTC.

This clonotype was seen repeatedly, ten times or more. The chain combines TRBV20-1 with TRBJ1-1; 7 bases are shared with TRBD1. J was trimmed by 1 base and V by 0 bases; bases with no gene match: 8. Germline lookup yields CDR1 DFQATT and CDR2 SNEGSKA (reference sequence). The CDR3 sequence is 16 residues long. The CDR3 bases are TGCAGTGCTAGAGATATGGCAGGGGGGACGAACACTGAAGCTTTCTTT. Its translation is CSARDMAGGTNTEAFF.

This clonotype was seen a few times. The chain uses TRBV5-4 and TRBJ2-7, with TRBD1 matching 8 bases. The CDR3 is made up of 14 amino acids. With V trimmed by 3 bases and J by 2 bases, 4 bases remained unmatched. The germline gives CDR1 SGHNT, CDR2 YYREEE (reference sequence). CDR3: CASSSGTGAYEQYF. In DNA form, the CDR3 reads TGTGCCAGCAGCTCCGGGACAGGAGCCTACGAGCAGTACTTC. Full variable domain (outside the CDR3, taken from reference TRBV5-4 and TRBJ2-7): ETGVTQSPTHLIKTRGQQVTLRCSSQSGHNTVSWYQQALGQGPQFIFQYYREEENGRGNFPPRFSGLQFPNYSSELNVNALELDDSALYLCASSSGTGAYEQYFGPGTRLTVT.

This clonotype appeared once. A much larger clone sits a single nucleotide away, making a read error possible. The V call is TRBV19, the J call TRBJ2-5; 9 bases line up with TRBD1. This CDR3 is built from 15 residues. Germline CDR1 and CDR2: LNHDA and SQIVND (reference sequence). The CDR3 region is CTSTAGQGIGETQYF. CDR3 nucleotides: TGTACCAGTACCGCCGGACAGGGGATCGGCGAGACCCAGTACTTC.

This clonotype was seen more than once but under ten times. This rearrangement joins TRBV5-1 to TRBJ2-3; no clear D gene. Trimming removed 4 bases at V and 6 bases at J, with 15 bases between. The germline V gene has CDR1 SGHRS and CDR2 YFSETQ. This CDR3 contains 14 residues. The CDR3 nucleotides read TGCGCCAGCAGCCCCCCACCCCCCGCCGATACGCAGTATTTT. It is translated as CASSPPPPADTQYF.

V gene TRBV7-2 combines with J gene TRBJ1-2, with no clear D. Germline lookup yields CDR1 SGHTA and CDR2 FQGNSA. Trimming shortened V by 7 bases and J by 1 base, and 7 bases separated the two germline ends. There are 12 residues in the CDR3. CDR3 DNA: TGTGCCAGCACCAGCAATAACTATGGCTACACCTTC. It translates to CASTSNNYGYTF.

The table lists this clonotype with a few counts. The chain recombines TRBV5-6 with TRBJ1-2, with unresolved D. This CDR3 spans 15 amino acids. V was shortened by 4 bases and J by 8 bases, with 21 bases between the two germline ends. In germline, CDR1 is SGHDT, CDR2 YYEEEE. CDR3 in DNA: TGTGCCAGCAGCCTCTTGGAGGACCTTTGGAAAGGCTACACCTTC. Residues: CASSLLEDLWKGYTF.

This clonotype has ten or more counts. The chain has TRBV20-1 and TRBJ1-4; no clear D. This CDR3 spans 14 amino acids. Germline CDR1 is DFQATT and CDR2 is SNEGSKA (reference sequence). The V gene lost 6 bases and the J gene lost 5 bases, with 16 bases spanning the gap. The CDR3 here is CSANTRTENEKLFF. CDR3 nucleotides: TGCAGTGCCAATACTAGGACGGAGAATGAAAAACTGTTTTTT.